This T cell receptor beta chain was retrieved from a study of T-cell reconstitution after alpha-beta-depleted transplantation in children. General study results and limits: The study traced high day-60 TCRbeta diversity in some patients to surviving recipient T cells and thymic progenitors. Expanded graft clones, several hundred of them, were reportedly the source of alpha-beta T cells about two months after transplant. When one year had passed after transplant, most T-cell counts and diversity came from newly produced T cells.

Preparation of the TCRbeta library used unique molecular identifiers. TCRdb redid the calling of the PCR reads with MiXCR, one entry per CDR3 protein. The sample has approximately 34,000 distinct CDR3 sequences; roughly 6.7% are singletons. Of note for this clonotype: The antigen is unknown. A much larger clone differs by one base, so this may be a read error.

The CDR3 extends over 16 amino acids. Germline V gene sequence: CDR1 SGHAT, CDR2 FQNNGV. The chain combines TRBV11-2 with TRBJ2-1, with 10 positions matching TRBD2. Sequencing used peripheral blood, obtained 60 days after TCRalphabeta/CD19-depleted stem cell transplant. This sequence was found in a child less than two years old who had a stem cell transplant for acute myeloid leukemia, so the T cells may come from the graft donor. This CDR3 is CASGLAAFPSYNEKFF. The CDR3 DNA is TGTGCCAGCGGACTAGCGGCCTTCCCCTCCTACAATGAGAAGTTCTTC.